This T cell receptor (beta chain) was observed in a study of control samples from healthy donors and cancer patients. TCRdb's copy holds only in-frame clones and misses some; the assay was immunoSEQ multiplex PCR. The sample yields approximately 92,000 clones, 93% seen once. This clone showed up just once. Germline CDR1 is SGHVS and CDR2 is FQNEAQ. The CDR3 runs to 12 residues. Trimming left V 1 base short and J 10 bases short, with 7 bases between. This receptor was identified in a woman in her 30s in good health. The chain joins TRBV7-8 to TRBJ1-4; no definite D call. Sequencing used blood. DNA of the CDR3: TGTGCCAGCAGCTTAGATTTCGGAAAACTGTTTTTT. It encodes CASSLDFGKLFF.